This TCR beta chain was captured by sequencing in a study of shared clonotypes between healthy human individuals. Healthy and HIV-negative, the adult donors had no recent acute infections or vaccinations. As regards this clone: The antigen is not known.

Findings and limits, study-wide: Relative to clonotypes present in all four donors, those not shared had lower generation probabilities.

The ends were cut back, 2 bases at V and 5 bases at J, with 15 bases in the middle. The V gene's germline CDR1 is MNHEY and CDR2 SVGAGI. The CDR3 spans 15 residues. Assay: immunoSEQ multiplex PCR; the TCRdb copy retains only in-frame clones and omits some. The sample holds some 2,500,000 clones, roughly 93% seen once. The chain employs TRBV6-5 and TRBJ2-5, with unresolved D. The sample comprised naive CD4+ T cells from PBMCs. Regarding subset: CD45RA+ positively selected. This receptor was obtained from a man in his late teens or twenties in good health. Some clones in this sample may be carry-over from other donors' samples. The CDR3 DNA is TGTGCCAGCAGTTACGTCGGACGGCCGAGGGAGACCCAGTACTTC. Amino acids: CASSYVGRPRETQYF.